This TCR beta chain was identified in a study of response to subunit inactivated influenza vaccine. The study's findings and limits: Authors suggested seasonal influenza vaccinations each recruit few new T cells.

Germline V lookup: CDR1 SGHKS, CDR2 YYEKEE (reference sequence). V lost 3 bases, J lost 5 bases, and 21 bases lay in between. CDR3 length: 16 amino acids. TCRdb itself ran the RT-PCR reads through MiXCR, one entry per CDR3 protein. The sample lists about 800,000 distinct CDR3 sequences; roughly 20% were seen once. On this clonotype itself: Antigen specificity is unknown.

The source material was PBMCs from blood, sampled more than 4 days after vaccination. The chain links TRBV5-5 to TRBJ2-7; D is possibly TRBD1 or TRBD2 (5 bases each). The source of this sequence is a man aged 45-65 years who received an inactivated influenza vaccine. This CDR3 is CASSSGLGQGSHEQYF. As DNA, the CDR3 is TGTGCCAGCAGCTCGGGGCTGGGGCAGGGAAGTCACGAGCAGTACTTC.